The rows below give T cell receptor beta chains drawn from one sample of a study of blood T cell repertoires in COVID-19. Some clones are missing from TCRdb's copy, which holds only in-frame ones; the method was immunoSEQ multiplex PCR. This table holds about 150,000 clones, roughly 88% found once. Specimen: peripheral blood. The receptors shown here come from a man aged 55 to 70 with COVID-19, enrolled during active disease. CDR3s include the opening cysteine and the closing phenylalanine or tryptophan. A D gene is named only where the DNA matches it firmly. Clone size is not always given. Where it is, it says once, few, many or a class for expanded clones.

clone size	V gene	J gene	D gene	CDR3 DNA	CDR3 protein
-	TRBV9	TRBJ2-3	TRBD1	TGTGCCAGCAGCGTAGGGTGGGACAGGGGAACAGATACGCAGTATTTT	CASSVGWDRGTDTQYF
-	TRBV15	TRBJ1-4	-	TGTGCCACCAGCAGAGGGCAGAAAACTAATGAAAAACTGTTTTTT	CATSRGQKTNEKLFF
-	TRBV12-5	TRBJ2-5	-	TGTGCTAGTGGTTTACAGGGCCAAGAGACCCAGTACTTC	CASGLQGQETQYF
-	TRBV11-3	TRBJ1-1	TRBD1	TGTGCCAGCAGCCTGAGCTGGGACAGAGACACTGAAGCTTTCTTT	CASSLSWDRDTEAFF
-	TRBV5-5	TRBJ1-5	-	TGTGCCAGCAGCTTGGCCCAGACAGGAGGTAATCAGCCCCAGCATTTT	CASSLAQTGGNQPQHF
-	TRBV24-1	TRBJ2-7	-	TGTGCCACCAGTGACAGGTCTACGAGCTCCCGATACGAGCAGTACTTC	CATSDRSTSSRYEQYF
-	TRBV7-3	TRBJ1-6	-	TGTGCCAGCAGCTTAGCTCCTAATAATTCACCCCTCCACTTT	CASSLAPNNSPLHF
-	TRBV6-4	TRBJ2-1	TRBD1	TGTGCCAGCAGTGACGGGACAGGGCGCAATGAGCAGTTCTTC	CASSDGTGRNEQFF
few	TRBV9	TRBJ1-6	-	TGTGCCAGCAGCGTAGTACCCAGTAATTCACCCCTCCACTTT	CASSVVPSNSPLHF
-	TRBV6-2/TRBV6-3	TRBJ1-1	-	TGTGCCAGCAGTTTCCGGGTAATAGGCACTGAAGCTTTCTTT	CASSFRVIGTEAFF
-	TRBV18	TRBJ2-4	-	TGTGCCAGCTCAGGACAGAGTAAAGCCAAAAACATTCAGTACTTC	CASSGQSKAKNIQYF
-	TRBV4-3	TRBJ1-4	-	TGCGCCAGCAGCCAAGAGTCAGGAACAAACAATGAAAAACTGTTTTTT	CASSQESGTNNEKLFF
-	TRBV7-2	TRBJ1-4	-	TGTGCCAGCAGCTGGGGAGGGACACCGGGCCTTGAAAAACTGTTTTTT	CASSWGGTPGLEKLFF
-	TRBV12-3/TRBV12-4	TRBJ2-4	-	TGTGCCAGCAGTTTGGGGGGAGGAGACATTCAGTACTTC	CASSLGGGDIQYF
once	TRBV2	TRBJ2-7	TRBD2	TGTGCCAGCAAACTAGCGGGGGGTTCCTACGAGCAGTACTTC	CASKLAGGSYEQYF
-	TRBV19	TRBJ1-3	-	TGTGCCAGTAGTACCTACTTACAGTTTTCAGGTGGAAACACCATATATTTT	CASSTYLQFSGGNTIYF
-	TRBV23-1	TRBJ2-7	-	TGCGCCAGCAGCCAAAGGGGGGGGGTTTCCTACGAGCAGTACTTC	CASSQRGGVSYEQYF
once	TRBV6-5	TRBJ1-6	TRBD1	TGTGCCAGCAATGTAGACAGGGTGTACAATTCACCCCTCCACTTT	CASNVDRVYNSPLHF
-	TRBV5-4	TRBJ1-1	-	TGTGCCAGCAGCTTGGGGGGGGGCAGGGAGGCCCCTGAAGCTTTCTTT	CASSLGGGREAPEAFF
-	TRBV7-9	TRBJ1-5	-	TGTGCCAGCAGCTTAGGGACAGCTTATCAGCCCCAGCATTTT	CASSLGTAYQPQHF
-	TRBV7-6	TRBJ1-5	-	TGTGCCAGCAGCTCCACAGTCAATCAGCCCCAGCATTTT	CASSSTVNQPQHF
once	TRBV12-2	TRBJ2-7	-	TGTGCAAGTCGCTTTGGGAGGGCCTCCCTTTGCGAGCAGTACTTC	CASRFGRASLCEQYF
-	TRBV18	TRBJ1-1	TRBD1	TGTGCCAGCTCACCACAAGAGACAGGGTCGGGGGCGGCTTTCTTT	CASSPQETGSGAAFF
few	TRBV10-3	TRBJ2-5	-	TGTGCCATCAGTGACCGAGAGACCCAGTACTTC	CAISDRETQYF
-	TRBV25-1	TRBJ1-2	TRBD1	TGTGCCAGCAGTGAATATAACCTAGGACAGGGGGCGTCGGGCTACACCTTC	CASSEYNLGQGASGYTF
-	TRBV9	TRBJ1-6	-	TGTGCCAGCAGCGCCCAGAATTCACCCCTCCACTTT	CASSAQNSPLHF
-	TRBV3-1/TRBV3-2	TRBJ2-5	-	TGTGCCAGCAGCCCCGGACAGCCAGTAACCCAGTACTTC	CASSPGQPVTQYF
-	TRBV9	TRBJ1-6	-	TGTGCCAGCAGCGTAGGACCCGGGCCCCAGGGTTCACCCCTCCACTTT	CASSVGPGPQGSPLHF
-	TRBV7-9	TRBJ1-5	-	TGTGCCAGCAGCCCGACACAACAGGGTACCCAGCATTTT	CASSPTQQGTQHF
-	TRBV5-4	TRBJ1-1	-	TGTGCCAGCAGCTTGGATGGACAGTTCACTGAAGCTTTCTTT	CASSLDGQFTEAFF
-	TRBV24-1	TRBJ1-2	-	TGTGCCACCAGTGATGGGGGGGCTTACTATGGCTACACCTTC	CATSDGGAYYGYTF
-	TRBV7-2	TRBJ2-1	TRBD2	TGTGCCAGCAGCGGGCCGGGACTAGCCGTTGAGCAGTTCTTC	CASSGPGLAVEQFF
-	TRBV28	TRBJ1-2	-	TGTGCCAGCAGTTTCGAGGGTCGGAATGGCTACACCTTC	CASSFEGRNGYTF
once	TRBV19	TRBJ2-6	-	TGTGCCAGTAGTCCCATGGTGGGGCAACCTGGGGCCAACGTCCTGACTTTC	CASSPMVGQPGANVLTF
-	TRBV19	TRBJ1-2	TRBD1	TGTGCCAGTACCCAGCAGGGACAGACGCTTCGTTATGGCTACACCTTC	CASTQQGQTLRYGYTF